The sequence of this T cell receptor beta chain was determined in a study of T-cell memory formation after mild COVID-19. TCRdb reprocessed the 5' RACE reads with MiXCR, giving one entry per CDR3 protein. The sample consists of 150,000 or so distinct CDR3 sequences, 30% to 35% of them appearing once. This clonotype turned up a few times. The CDR3 has 15 residues. From germline, CDR1 is SGHKS and CDR2 YYEKEE (reference sequence). The V end was cut by 0 bases, the J end by 0 bases, with 10 bases between. The sample taken for sequencing was PBMCs or a T cell subset sorted from them (not recorded which). This chain links TRBV5-5 with TRBJ2-7; perhaps TRBD1 as D (5 bases). This sequence was found in an adult woman who had mild COVID-19 (a few samples of this study predate the infection). Cell type and time point are not known. CDR3: CASSLEGSYSYEQYF. CDR3 bases: TGTGCCAGCAGCTTGGAGGGGTCATACTCCTACGAGCAGTACTTC.